The rows below give T cell receptor beta chains drawn from one sample of a study of beta chain features in type 1 diabetes. Assay used: immunoSEQ multiplex PCR; TCRdb lists only in-frame clones, some missing. Of about 660,000 clones detected, around an eighth appear once; the ten largest clones hold approximately 0.043%. Specimen: naive CD4+ T cells from blood. The receptors were sampled from a man between 18 and 29 years old with type 1 diabetes. CDR3s include the opening cysteine and the closing phenylalanine or tryptophan. The D gene is left open where the match is weak. A row's size may be missing; if present it is once, few, many or a size class.

D gene | J gene | clone size | V gene | CDR3 length | CDR3 DNA | CDR3 protein
NA | TRBJ2-2 | few | TRBV7-9 | 13 | TGTGCCAGCAGCTTAGAAGGGACCGGGGAGCTGTTTTTT | CASSLEGTGELFF
TRBD1 | TRBJ1-2 | NA | TRBV19 | 13 | TGTGCCAGTAGTGGGTGGACAGGATCTGGCTACACCTTC | CASSGWTGSGYTF
TRBD2 | TRBJ2-7 | NA | TRBV30 | 14 | TGTGCCTGGCTTACTAGCGGGGGGGGCTACGAGCAGTACTTC | CAWLTSGGGYEQYF
TRBD2 | TRBJ2-1 | few | TRBV7-9 | 15 | TGTGCCAGCAGCTTACTAGCGGGAAATAACAATGAGCAGTTCTTC | CASSLLAGNNNEQFF
NA | TRBJ2-2 | few | TRBV5-1 | 13 | TGCGCCAGCAGTAACCCGAACACCGGGGAGCTGTTTTTT | CASSNPNTGELFF
NA | TRBJ2-5 | NA | TRBV6-5 | 14 | TGTGCCAGCAGTTACTCGGGAAGGGGGGAGACCCAGTACTTC | CASSYSGRGETQYF
TRBD1 | TRBJ1-2 | few | TRBV30 | 15 | TGTGCCTGGAGCCCCCGGGACAGGCGGATCTATGGCTACACCTTC | CAWSPRDRRIYGYTF
NA | TRBJ2-5 | NA | TRBV5-6 | 14 | TGTGCCAGCAGCTGGGGGGGCCTAGAGGAGACCCAGTACTTC | CASSWGGLEETQYF
NA | TRBJ1-5 | few | TRBV6-5 | 14 | TGTGCCAGCAGCCTAGCGGGGGTGAGTCAGCCCCAGCATTTT | CASSLAGVSQPQHF
NA | TRBJ1-1 | few | TRBV9 | 15 | TGTGCCAGCAGCGTAGGGGGCAGGGTGAACACTGAAGCTTTCTTT | CASSVGGRVNTEAFF
NA | TRBJ1-6 | few | TRBV28 | 12 | TGTGCCAGCAGTTTAAAGGGTTCACCCCTCCACTTT | CASSLKGSPLHF
NA | TRBJ1-5 | few | TRBV4-3 | 16 | TGCGCCAGCAGCCAAGATCGGGCAGGGAGCAATCAGCCCCAGCATTTT | CASSQDRAGSNQPQHF
NA | TRBJ1-1 | NA | TRBV11-2 | 15 | TGTGCCAGCAGCTCCCGGGACACCCCGAGGGCTGAAGCTTTCTTT | CASSSRDTPRAEAFF
NA | TRBJ1-2 | few | TRBV30 | 11 | TGTGCCTGGAGTGTTGACAGTGGATCCACCTTC | CAWSVDSGSTF
NA | TRBJ1-3 | few | TRBV6-5 | 15 | TGTGCCAGCAGTAAAGACAGAGACTCTGGAAACACCATATATTTT | CASSKDRDSGNTIYF
TRBD1 | TRBJ1-2 | once | TRBV18 | 16 | TGTGCCAGCTCACCCCGTGGGACAGGCACTAACTATGGCTACACCTTC | CASSPRGTGTNYGYTF
NA | TRBJ2-3 | few | TRBV4-3 | 13 | TGCGCCAGCAGCCAAGAGACGGGGGATACGCAGTATTTT | CASSQETGDTQYF
NA | TRBJ2-1 | NA | TRBV27 | 15 | TGTGCCAGCAGTTTACACGGACTGGGAGACAATGAGCAGTTCTTC | CASSLHGLGDNEQFF
TRBD2 | TRBJ2-5 | NA | TRBV13 | 15 | TGTGCCAGCAGCAAACGACTAGCGGGACACGAAACCCAGTACTTC | CASSKRLAGHETQYF
TRBD1 | TRBJ2-7 | NA | TRBV13 | 11 | TGTGCCAGCAGCAGGACAGGGCCCCAGTACTTC | CASSRTGPQYF
TRBD2 | TRBJ2-1 | NA | TRBV5-1 | 15 | TGCGCCAGCAGCGTTCTAGCGGGAGTTTCCAATGAGCAGTTCTTC | CASSVLAGVSNEQFF
TRBD1 | TRBJ1-5 | few | TRBV6-5 | 16 | TGTGCCAGCAGTTACTCTGGGGGGACAGGGGATCAGCCCCAGCATTTT | CASSYSGGTGDQPQHF
TRBD2 | TRBJ2-1 | NA | TRBV9 | 15 | TGTGCCAGCAAAAAGCGGGAGGGCCAGATCAATGAGCAGTTCTTC | CASKKREGQINEQFF
TRBD1 | TRBJ2-2 | few | TRBV30 | 17 | TGTGCCTGGAGTGTTTCTTACAGGGGCTCCTTTGGAGGGGAGCTGTTTTTT | CAWSVSYRGSFGGELFF
NA | TRBJ1-1 | NA | TRBV6-5 | 15 | TGTGCCAGCAGTTACTCGGCGGGAATGAACACTGAAGCTTTCTTT | CASSYSAGMNTEAFF
NA | TRBJ2-5 | few | TRBV2 | 15 | TGTGCCAGCAGTGAATTGGCAGGGTGGCAAGAGACCCAGTACTTC | CASSELAGWQETQYF
NA | TRBJ2-1 | few | TRBV11-2 | 12 | TGTGCCAGCAGCTTAGATTTCGGGAAACAGTTCTTC | CASSLDFGKQFF
NA | TRBJ1-1 | few | TRBV7-2 | 15 | TGTGCCAGCAGTTTTTACAGGGTGCCCGGCACTGAAGCTTTCTTT | CASSFYRVPGTEAFF
TRBD1 | TRBJ1-3 | NA | TRBV30 | 14 | TGTGCCTGGAAGACAGGGGAATCTGGAAACACCATATATTTT | CAWKTGESGNTIYF
TRBD2 | TRBJ2-1 | NA | TRBV2 | 15 | TGTGCCAGCAGCGCCGCGGGACTAACACACAATGAGCAGTTCTTC | CASSAAGLTHNEQFF
NA | TRBJ2-3 | few | TRBV6-1 | 13 | TGTGCCAGCAGTGAGCTAGTAGCAGATACGCAGTATTTT | CASSELVADTQYF
NA | TRBJ2-2 | few | TRBV7-3 | 16 | TGTGCCAGCAGCCCCCGGTGGGGGGGCAATACCGGGGAGCTGTTTTTT | CASSPRWGGNTGELFF
TRBD2 | TRBJ2-1 | few | TRBV18 | 17 | TGTGCCAGCTCACCTCTGGCACTAGCGGGAGCGCGGAATGAGCAGTTCTTC | CASSPLALAGARNEQFF
NA | TRBJ2-3 | NA | TRBV30 | 14 | TGTGCCTGGAGTGGGGACGGAGGCACAGATACGCAGTATTTT | CAWSGDGGTDTQYF
TRBD2 | TRBJ2-7 | NA | TRBV7-9 | 14 | TGTGCCAGCAGCCGACTAGCGGGGGACTACGAGCAGTACTTC | CASSRLAGDYEQYF
TRBD1 | TRBJ1-1 | NA | TRBV6-5 | 12 | TGTGCCAGCAGCCTGGACAGGATTGAAGCTTTCTTT | CASSLDRIEAFF
NA | TRBJ2-7 | few | TRBV5-1 | 13 | TGCGCCAGCAGCTTACGGAGCTCCTACGAGCAGTACTTC | CASSLRSSYEQYF
TRBD1 | TRBJ2-5 | few | TRBV11-3 | 14 | TGTGCCAGCAGCTCGGGACAGGGCCAAGAGACCCAGTACTTC | CASSSGQGQETQYF
NA | TRBJ2-1 | NA | TRBV30 | 14 | TGTGCCTGGAATACAGGGACTATGAACAATGAGCAGTTCTTC | CAWNTGTMNNEQFF
NA | TRBJ2-1 | many | TRBV2 | 10 | TGTGCCACTCGGGCTGAAGAGCAGTTCTTC | CATRAEEQFF
NA | TRBJ1-5 | few | TRBV7-2 | 14 | TGTGCCAGCAGCCCCCACAGTAGCAATCAGCCCCAGCATTTT | CASSPHSSNQPQHF
NA | TRBJ2-7 | NA | TRBV4-1 | 13 | TGCGCGCCGGGGGGCGGATACTGGGGCGAGCAGTACTTC | CAPGGGYWGEQYF
NA | TRBJ2-5 | NA | TRBV6-6 | 14 | TGTGCCAGCAGTTTCACTAGCCACCAAGAGACCCAGTACTTC | CASSFTSHQETQYF
TRBD1 | TRBJ2-1 | NA | TRBV9 | 15 | TGTGCCAGCAGCGTAGCTAGGACAGGGGCGGATGAGCAGTTCTTC | CASSVARTGADEQFF
NA | TRBJ1-2 | NA | TRBV15 | 15 | TGTGCCACCAGCACAAAACAGGGTGGCAACTATGGCTACACCTTC | CATSTKQGGNYGYTF
TRBD2 | TRBJ2-1 | NA | TRBV7-9 | 16 | TGTGCCAGCAGCTTAGCACTAGCGGGAGATGGAAATGAGCAGTTCTTC | CASSLALAGDGNEQFF
NA | TRBJ2-2 | few | TRBV9 | 14 | TGTGCCAGCAGCGCGGACAGGAACACCGGGGAGCTGTTTTTT | CASSADRNTGELFF
NA | TRBJ2-5 | NA | TRBV6-5 | 13 | TGTGCCAGCAGTTACTCGCGCCAAGAGACCCAGTACTTC | CASSYSRQETQYF
NA | TRBJ1-4 | NA | TRBV5-4 | 16 | TGTGCCAGCAGCCCCGGGCCGTTCGGGTCTAATGAAAAACTGTTTTTT | CASSPGPFGSNEKLFF
NA | TRBJ2-4 | NA | TRBV30 | 13 | TGTGCCTGGGCGTGGGGTAGTAGTAACATTCAGTACTTC | CAWAWGSSNIQYF
NA | TRBJ2-1 | few | TRBV6-5 | 15 | TGTGCCAGCAGTTCACCGGGACACCAAATGGATGAGCAGTTCTTC | CASSSPGHQMDEQFF
NA | TRBJ2-5 | few | TRBV5-4 | 12 | TGTGCCAGCAGCTCCCAGGGGGAGACCCAGTACTTC | CASSSQGETQYF
TRBD1 | TRBJ2-1 | NA | TRBV5-4 | 15 | TGTGCCAGCAGCCTGACAGGGAATACCTACAATGAGCAGTTCTTC | CASSLTGNTYNEQFF
TRBD1 | TRBJ1-2 | NA | TRBV18 | 16 | TGTGCCAGCTCACCACCGGGACAGGGCGCATTCTATGGCTACACCTTC | CASSPPGQGAFYGYTF
NA | TRBJ1-2 | NA | TRBV30 | 13 | TGTGCCTGGTGGACCCTGAGCGACTATGGCTACACCTTC | CAWWTLSDYGYTF
TRBD1 | TRBJ2-2 | NA | TRBV9 | 15 | TGTGCCAGCAGCGTGAGGACAGGGGGCACCGGGGAGCTGTTTTTT | CASSVRTGGTGELFF
NA | TRBJ1-5 | NA | TRBV30 | 14 | TGTGCCTGGAGTTCAGGCCAGGGCAATCAGCCCCAGCATTTT | CAWSSGQGNQPQHF